The 21 T cell receptor beta chains reported below all come from one sample, sequenced in a study of lung T cells in sarcoidosis with Löfgren's syndrome. TCRdb reprocessed the reads via MiXCR and lists one record per CDR3 protein. The sample has 50,000 to 65,000 distinct CDR3 sequences, approximately 21% seen once. The sequencing sample was made of CD4+ T cells from PBMCs. These receptors were collected from a human donor with sarcoidosis (Löfgren's syndrome or another form), or a control subject (not recorded which).

Worth noting for this clonotype: Just one base apart from a much larger clone, this may be a read error. This sequence joins TRBV7-8 and TRBJ2-7, with D perhaps TRBD2 (6 bases). The germline V and J ends were trimmed by 2 bases and 3 bases, with 11 bases remaining between them. The CDR3 sequence is 14 residues long. CDR1 is SGHVS, CDR2 FQNEAQ, per germline. The CDR3 nucleotides read TGTGCCAGCAGCTTAACCGGAGGGTGCTACGAGCAGTACTTC. Residues: CASSLTGGCYEQYF.

V and J are TRBV18 and TRBJ2-1; D is undetermined. CDR1 KGHSH and CDR2 LQKENI come from the germline V gene. V lost 5 bases and J lost 6, with 11 bases in between. The CDR3 spans 13 residues. The DNA of the CDR3 is TGTGCCAGCTCAACCACCCCCGGCAATGAGCAGTTCTTC. Translating it yields CASSTTPGNEQFF.

The count of this clonotype is one. This may stem from a read error, because a much larger clone lies one nucleotide away. The chain is built from TRBV6-1 and TRBJ1-1, with D unclear. Between the trimmed V and J ends, which lost 8 bases and 3 bases, there was a span of 16 bases. CDR1 and CDR2 (germline): MNHNS, SASEGT. CDR3 size: 14 residues. DNA of the CDR3: TGTGCCAGCGGCCGAGGGCTTTCAGACACTGAAGCTTTCTTT. Encoded protein: CASGRGLSDTEAFF.

This clonotype was counted ten times or more. This rearrangement joins TRBV20-1 to TRBJ1-1; weak D call: TRBD1 (5 bases). Germline V gene lookup returns CDR1 DFQATT and CDR2 SNEGSKA (reference sequence). The CDR3 is 12 residues long. The germline V and J ends were trimmed by 7 bases and 5 bases, with 14 bases remaining between them. DNA of the CDR3: TGCAGTGTTAGCCGGGGGGGGACTGAAGCTTTCTTT. Its translation is CSVSRGGTEAFF.

In its sample, this clonotype was seen once. A much larger clonotype is one base distant, so this may be a read error. The chain recombines TRBV27 with TRBJ2-1; 8 bases line up with TRBD2. This CDR3 is built from 15 residues. Germline V gene lookup returns CDR1 MNHEY and CDR2 SMNVEV (reference sequence). The trim removed 5 bases at V and 6 bases at J, leaving 9 bases unmatched. CDR3 sequence reads: CASSRKSGSANEQFF. In DNA, the CDR3 is TGTGCCAGCAGTCGAAAGAGCGGGAGTGCCAATGAGCAGTTCTTC.

This clonotype was detected many times. V and J are TRBV7-9 and TRBJ2-2; D is uncertain. Germline V lookup: CDR1 SEHNR, CDR2 FQNEAQ (reference sequence). This CDR3 spans 15 amino acids. The V and J ends lost 2 bases and 0 bases respectively, with 7 bases between them. CDR3 nucleotide sequence: TGTGCCAGCAGCTTACGCAGCTCGAACACCGGGGAGCTGTTTTTT. Translation gives CASSLRSSNTGELFF. The entire variable domain, with the rest obtained from reference TRBV7-9 and TRBJ2-2, is as follows: DTGVSQNPRHKITKRGQNVTFRCDPISEHNRLYWYRQTLGQGPEFLTYFQNEAQLEKSRLLSDRFSAERPKGSFSTLEIQRTEQGDSAMYLCASSLRSSNTGELFFGEGSRLTVL.

This clonotype was found a few times. The chain joins TRBV12-3 or TRBV12-4 to TRBJ1-1; D not certain. Trimming took 4 bases from V and 0 from J, leaving 9 bases between them. CDR3 length equals 14 residues. The CDR3 loop reads CASSWSGLNTEAFF. CDR3 in DNA: TGTGCCAGCAGTTGGAGCGGATTGAACACTGAAGCTTTCTTT.

This chain joins TRBV10-2 and TRBJ2-3, with D possibly matching TRBD1 (6 bases). V was trimmed by 3 bases and J by 7 bases, leaving 8 bases between them. CDR3 length: 12 residues. In germline, CDR1 is WSHSY, CDR2 SAAADI. The CDR3 protein is CASSEGGNTQYF. The CDR3 nucleotides read TGCGCCAGCAGTGAAGGGGGAAATACGCAGTATTTT.

In this sample, this clonotype turned up many times. The chain couples TRBV20-1 to TRBJ1-1; 7 nucleotides agree with TRBD1. The CDR3 contains 13 residues. Germline V CDR1 and CDR2: DFQATT, SNEGSKA (reference sequence). The V segment lost 6 bases and the J segment 4 bases; nucleotides outside the gene matches: 8. The CDR3 here is CSARGGEGTEAFF. CDR3 DNA sequence: TGCAGTGCCCGAGGGGGCGAGGGCACTGAAGCTTTCTTT.

This clonotype was observed many times. The J gene is TRBJ1-5, the V gene TRBV6-1, with D hard to call. The germline V gene has CDR1 MNHNS and CDR2 SASEGT. With 5 bases removed from V and 0 bases from J, the gap between germline ends came to 8 bases. The CDR3 is made up of 14 amino acids. In DNA, the CDR3 is TGTGCCAGCAGTTTAAGTGGTAGCAATCAGCCCCAGCATTTT. This translates into CASSLSGSNQPQHF.

The gene calls are TRBV19 and TRBJ2-3, with TRBD1 matching 10 bases. The CDR3 contains 15 residues. CDR1 is LNHDA, CDR2 SQIVND, per germline (reference sequence). Trimming at V came to 5 bases and at J to 2 bases, leaving 4 bases not matched to a gene. The CDR3 here is CASSEDRGHTDTQYF. CDR3 nucleotide sequence: TGTGCCAGTAGTGAAGACAGGGGGCACACAGATACGCAGTATTTT.

This clonotype was detected a few times. V usage is TRBV5-1 and J usage is TRBJ2-1, with 7 bases that match TRBD1. V dropped 1 base and J dropped 5; count of bases not matched to a gene: 9. Germline loops: CDR1 SGHRS, CDR2 YFSETQ. The CDR3 has 16 residues. The CDR3: CASSLYLGQSDNEQFF. For the CDR3, the DNA is TGCGCCAGCAGCTTGTACCTGGGACAGTCAGACAATGAGCAGTTCTTC.

This clonotype was counted between two and nine times. V gene TRBV6-6 combines with J gene TRBJ2-2, with D hard to call. Germline V CDR1 and CDR2: MNHNY, SVGAGI (reference sequence). CDR3 size: 15 residues. Trimming cost V 2 bases and J 1 base, with 8 bases left between them. CDR3 residues: CASSYIPRNTGELFF. The CDR3 DNA reads TGTGCCAGCAGTTACATTCCACGGAACACCGGGGAGCTGTTTTTT.

To note about this clonotype: The germline gene is not matched at one end of the junction; a read error may be the cause. This chain joins TRBV12-3 or TRBV12-4 and TRBJ2-5; D gene ambiguous. The CDR3 consists of 11 residues. The CDR3 loop is CASSLGGTQYF. Written as DNA, the CDR3 is TGTGCCAGCAGCTTAGGCGGGACCCAGTACTTC.

The sample holds a few counts of this clonotype. The chain combines TRBV7-9 with TRBJ2-1; 8 bases agree with TRBD2. Germline V lookup: CDR1 SEHNR, CDR2 FQNEAQ (reference sequence). The V and J ends lost 3 bases and 8 bases, in that order; junction bases with no gene match: 6. CDR3 size: 14 residues. CDR3 amino acids: CASSFSGDWDEQFF. The DNA of the CDR3 is TGTGCCAGCAGCTTTAGCGGGGATTGGGATGAGCAGTTCTTC.

This clonotype was counted between two and nine times. The rearrangement joins TRBV3-1 to TRBJ2-1, with 12 bases aligning to TRBD2. The CDR3 consists of 17 residues. CDR1 and CDR2 (germline): LGHDT, YNNKEL (reference sequence). V shed 3 bases, J shed 8 bases, and the junction held 11 bases outside the gene matches. Here the CDR3 reads CASSHLLAGGLYDEQFF. The CDR3 DNA sequence: TGTGCCAGCAGCCACCTACTAGCGGGGGGTTTATACGATGAGCAGTTCTTC.

The V and J genes are TRBV28 and TRBJ2-7; D might be TRBD1 or TRBD2, each matching 5 bases. CDR1 is MDHEN, CDR2 SYDVKM, per germline. V lost 5 bases, J lost 3 bases, and 8 bases lay in between. This CDR3 is built from 12 residues. The CDR3 loop is CASSGTVYEQYF. The CDR3 nucleotides read TGTGCCAGCAGTGGGACCGTCTACGAGCAGTACTTC.

This clonotype showed up many times. The rearrangement links TRBV6-2 or TRBV6-3 to TRBJ2-2; 11 nucleotides align to TRBD2. This CDR3 comprises 15 residues. Germline loops: CDR1 MNHEY, CDR2 SVGEGT. V lost 4 bases to trimming and J lost 5 bases; unmatched junction nucleotides: 3. CDR3 loop: CASSLAGGPTGELFF. The CDR3 DNA reads TGTGCCAGCAGTTTAGCGGGAGGGCCGACCGGGGAGCTGTTTTTT.

This chain connects TRBV28 to TRBJ2-5, with TRBD1 matching 9 bases. V gave up 8 bases and J gave up 4 bases; unmatched junction bases: 8. The CDR3 totals 14 residues. Germline CDR1 is MDHEN and CDR2 is SYDVKM. The CDR3 DNA sequence: TGTGCCAGCGTTACAGGGGGCAGGATAGAGACCCAGTACTTC. It codes for CASVTGGRIETQYF.

Points on this clonotype: With a much larger clone just one base away, this may be a read error. Lacking the conserved final phenylalanine or tryptophan, this CDR3 likely reflects a read error. It is unclear where the CDR3 begins or ends on the DNA, so no DNA is shown, and the CDR3 is as TCRdb lists it. The V and J genes are TRBV28 and TRBJ2-1; the table calls TRBD1, which could not be checked here. A total of 10 residues make up the CDR3, ends included. Germline CDR1 reads MDHEN; CDR2 reads SYDVKM. CDR3: CASSGTVKVL.

This clonotype was seen more than once but under ten times. The chain joins TRBV2 to TRBJ1-1, with a weak D call TRBD1 (5 bases). The CDR3 sequence is 15 residues long. Germline V CDR1 and CDR2: SNHLY, FYNNEI. V was clipped by 7 bases and J by 4 bases, with 19 bases between them. CDR3 residues: CASIRDGAIGTEAFF. In nucleotides, the CDR3 is TGTGCCAGCATAAGGGACGGGGCCATCGGCACTGAAGCTTTCTTT. The full variable domain, completed using reference TRBV2 and TRBJ1-1, is EPEVTQTPSHQVTQMGQEVILRCVPISNHLYFYWYRQILGQKVEFLVSFYNNEISEKSEIFDDQFSVERPDGSNFTLKIRSTKLEDSAMYFCASIRDGAIGTEAFFGQGTRLTVV.